The 24 T cell receptor beta chains presented below share a single source sample, sequenced in a study of cytomegalovirus exposure and HLA in healthy donors. Vbeta (60) and Jbeta (13) primers were used in the PCR. Method: immunoSEQ multiplex PCR; TCRdb's copy keeps in-frame clones and lacks some. The top ten clones hold approximately 7.7% of a sample with more than 85,000 clones, about 74% of them seen once. The sequencing input was PBMCs. The receptors come from a female donor in good health and CMV-seronegative.

The chain recombines TRBV5-6 with TRBJ1-2; 7 bases fit TRBD1. V lost 4 bases, J lost 4 bases, and 4 bases stayed unmatched. Germline CDR1 reads SGHDT; CDR2 reads YYEEEE. This CDR3 spans 13 amino acids. CDR3 residues: CASSATGTYGYTF. The CDR3 DNA reads TGTGCCAGCAGCGCGACAGGGACCTATGGCTACACCTTC.

The sample holds a few counts of this clone. The V gene is TRBV19, the J gene TRBJ1-3, with 7 bases fitting TRBD1. V lost 10 bases and J lost 2; bases outside the gene matches: 8. The CDR3 has 14 residues. Germline V CDR1 and CDR2: LNHDA, SQIVND (reference sequence). The CDR3 loop reads CATYSRGTGNTIYF. The CDR3 coding sequence is TGTGCCACTTACTCCAGGGGGACTGGAAACACCATATATTTT.

The chain uses TRBV5-1 and TRBJ1-6, with 8 bases lining up with TRBD1. Per the germline V gene, CDR1 is SGHRS and CDR2 is YFSETQ. This CDR3 has 14 residues. Trimming at V came to 7 bases and at J to 7 bases, leaving 7 bases not matched to a gene. CDR3 nucleotides: TGCGCCAGCTCCCGAGACAGGGGAAATTCACCCCTCCACTTT. Amino acids: CASSRDRGNSPLHF.

This clone was detected a few times. This chain joins TRBV4-3 and TRBJ2-1; D perhaps matches TRBD1 (7 bases). The CDR3 spans 16 residues. Germline lookup yields CDR1 LGHNA and CDR2 YSLEER. V lost 0 bases to trimming and J lost 4 bases, with 13 bases between them. The CDR3 sequence: CASSQDSAGGYNEQFF. The CDR3 region has the DNA TGCGCCAGCAGCCAAGATTCAGCAGGGGGGTACAATGAGCAGTTCTTC.

This sequence joins TRBV9 and TRBJ2-3, with D possibly matching TRBD2 (5 bases). CDR3 length: 14 amino acids. The germline V and J ends were trimmed by 2 bases and 6 bases, with 13 bases remaining between them. Germline CDR1 and CDR2: SGDLS and YYNGEE. The chain's CDR3 is CASSVLAGVDTQYF. The CDR3 DNA reads TGTGCCAGCAGCGTCCTTGCCGGGGTGGATACGCAGTATTTT.

The rearrangement links TRBV6-5 to TRBJ1-1; no definite D call. This CDR3 contains 14 residues. V was clipped by 8 bases and J by 4 bases, with 17 bases between them. Germline V lookup: CDR1 MNHEY, CDR2 SVGAGI. CDR3 coding DNA: TGTGCCAGCGCGGGCGGGGATCGAGGCACTGAAGCTTTCTTT. Amino acids: CASAGGDRGTEAFF.

The V gene is TRBV7-8, the J gene TRBJ1-5; 10 bases map to TRBD1. This CDR3 spans 17 amino acids. J lost 6 bases, V lost 2 bases, and 10 bases had no gene match. CDR1 is SGHVS, CDR2 FQNEAQ, per germline. The CDR3 loop is CASSLRFGTGVVQPQHF. The CDR3 bases are TGTGCCAGCAGCTTAAGGTTCGGGACAGGGGTAGTTCAGCCCCAGCATTTT.

This clone turned up a few times. The chain recombines TRBV19 with TRBJ1-3, with no clear D. The germline V and J ends were trimmed by 6 bases and 4 bases, with 4 bases remaining between them. This CDR3 region has 11 residues. The germline gives CDR1 LNHDA, CDR2 SQIVND (reference sequence). CDR3 bases: TGTGCCAGTAGCCCAGGAAACACCATATATTTT. Its protein is CASSPGNTIYF. Based on the CDR3 plus reference TRBV19 and TRBJ1-3, the full variable domain is DGGITQSPKYLFRKEGQNVTLSCEQNLNHDAMYWYRQDPGQGLRLIYYSQIVNDFQKGDIAEGYSVSREKKESFPLTVTSAQKNPTAFYLCASSPGNTIYFGEGSWLTVV.

In this sample, this clone turned up once. This sequence joins TRBV28 and TRBJ2-7, with D possibly being TRBD2 (6 bases). The V end was cut by 5 bases, the J end by 2 bases, with 10 bases between. The CDR3 runs to 13 residues. Germline CDR1 is MDHEN and CDR2 is SYDVKM. CDR3 residues: CASSLSGTYEQYF. For the CDR3, the DNA is TGTGCCAGCAGTCTTAGCGGAACCTACGAGCAGTACTTC.

A word on this clone: One end of the junction does not line up with germline, which may come from a read error. The genes are TRBV7-7 and TRBJ2-3, with 8 bases aligning to TRBD1. Germline CDR1 SSHAT, CDR2 FNYEAQ (reference sequence). The CDR3 contains 15 residues. The CDR3 nucleotides read TGTGCTAGCAGCTCGACAGGGGTAGTGACAGATACGCAGTATTTT. Translation gives CASSSTGVVTDTQYF. The whole variable domain, remainder taken from reference TRBV7-7 and TRBJ2-3, is GAGVSQSPRYKVTKRGQDVTLRCDPISSHATLYWYQQALGQGPEFLTYFNYEAQPDKSGLPSDRFSAERPEGSISTLTIQRTEQRDSAMYRCASSSTGVVTDTQYFGPGTRLTVL.

A single count supports this clone. J is TRBJ2-1 and V is TRBV27; 8 bases map to TRBD1. Germline V gene lookup returns CDR1 MNHEY and CDR2 SMNVEV (reference sequence). This CDR3 region has 13 residues. CDR3 in DNA: TGTACCGCGAAACAGGGGGTGGGCAATGAGCAGTTCTTC. This translates into CTAKQGVGNEQFF.

The chain uses TRBV5-4 and TRBJ1-2, with a tentative D call TRBD1 (6 bases). Germline V gene sequence: CDR1 SGHNT, CDR2 YYREEE (reference sequence). The CDR3 sequence is 13 residues long. Between the trimmed V and J ends, which lost 5 bases and 8 bases, there was a span of 16 bases. The CDR3 coding sequence is TGTGCCAGCAGGCCCTCGGGGGGCGACGGCTACACCTTC. This sequence encodes CASRPSGGDGYTF.

The J gene is TRBJ1-2, the V gene TRBV4-1; TRBD1 might be the D (6 bases). Trimming pared 4 bases from V and 8 bases from J, leaving 17 bases between. Germline CDR1 reads MGHRA; CDR2 reads YSYEKL. The CDR3 extends over 14 amino acids. CDR3 nucleotides: TGCGCCAGCAGCCCCGACGGGGGGGCCCGGGGCTACACCTTC. It yields the protein CASSPDGGARGYTF.

This clone was found a few times. The chain combines TRBV5-4 with TRBJ1-1; D remains ambiguous. CDR1 is SGHNT and CDR2 is YYREEE in the germline V gene (reference sequence). The CDR3 is made up of 15 amino acids. With 4 bases removed from V and 1 base from J, the gap between germline ends came to 14 bases. The CDR3: CASSQGWGANTEAFF. The CDR3, as DNA: TGTGCCAGCAGCCAAGGATGGGGAGCGAACACTGAAGCTTTCTTT.

The chain employs TRBV27 and TRBJ2-7; weak D call: TRBD2 (6 bases). The CDR3 contains 15 residues. Germline CDR1 reads MNHEY; CDR2 reads SMNVEV (reference sequence). V was shortened by 5 bases and J by 7 bases, with 21 bases between the two germline ends. This CDR3 reads CASSLAVGLKLEQYF. The CDR3 DNA follows: TGTGCCAGCAGTCTAGCTGTGGGACTGAAGTTAGAGCAGTACTTC.

This clone occurred once. V and J are TRBV11-1 and TRBJ2-3; TRBD1 matches 8 bases. Germline-derived CDR1 and CDR2 are SGHAT and FQDESV (reference sequence). This CDR3 has 14 amino acids. The trim removed 5 bases at V and 3 bases at J, leaving 4 bases unmatched. CDR3 DNA sequence: TGTGCCAGCAGCATTCGGGACAGGACAGATACGCAGTATTTT. The encoded protein is CASSIRDRTDTQYF.

J is TRBJ2-1 and V is TRBV29-1; 13 nucleotides align to TRBD2. The length of the CDR3 is 15 residues. The germline V gene encodes CDR1 SQVTM and CDR2 ANQGSEA. J was trimmed by 0 bases and V by 8 bases; bases with no gene match: 4. The DNA for the CDR3 is TGCAGCACTAGCGGGAGGGCGAGCTCCTACAATGAGCAGTTCTTC. Protein sequence: CSTSGRASSYNEQFF.

The chain is built from TRBV18 and TRBJ1-4; weak D call: TRBD1 (6 bases). Germline CDR1 is KGHSH and CDR2 is LQKENI. This CDR3 region has 14 residues. Trimming took off 6 bases at V and 7 bases at J, with 15 bases between the two ends. CDR3 bases: TGTGCCAGCTCCCCTTCGCAGGGGCCTGAAAAACTGTTTTTT. Residues: CASSPSQGPEKLFF.

DNA of the CDR3: TGCGCCAGCAGTGAACTAGCGGGAATAGTGGGGCTCCAAGAGACCCAGTACTTC. Amino acids: CASSELAGIVGLQETQYF. The chain links TRBV10-2 to TRBJ2-5; 10 nucleotides align to TRBD2. The CDR3 runs 18 residues. After removal of 3 bases from V and 1 base from J, the junction contained 11 bases not matched to a gene. Looked up from germline, CDR1 is WSHSY and CDR2 is SAAADI.

This rearrangement joins TRBV28 to TRBJ2-3; TRBD1 matches at 8 bases. Losses at the gene ends were 4 bases for V and 1 base for J; bases not matched to a gene: 7. This CDR3 is built from 16 residues. Germline-derived CDR1 and CDR2 are MDHEN and SYDVKM. This CDR3 reads CASSSPGGAGTDTQYF. The DNA of the CDR3 is TGTGCCAGCAGTTCGCCAGGGGGCGCGGGCACAGATACGCAGTATTTT.

The chain couples TRBV13 to TRBJ1-2, with TRBD1 matching over 10 bases. This CDR3 comprises 14 residues. The J segment lost 6 bases and the V segment lost 0 bases, leaving 1 base of the junction unmatched. The V gene's germline CDR1 is PRHDT and CDR2 FYEKMQ (reference sequence). The CDR3, as DNA: TGTGCCAGCAGCTTAGGGACAGGGGGCGATGGCTACACCTTC. Translating it yields CASSLGTGGDGYTF.

This clone was found once. V gene TRBV7-9 combines with J gene TRBJ2-7; a weak D match, TRBD1 (5 bases). The CDR3 is 16 residues long. Trimming shortened V by 0 bases and J by 3 bases, and 15 bases separated the two germline ends. Germline lookup yields CDR1 SEHNR and CDR2 FQNEAQ (reference sequence). The CDR3, as DNA: TGTGCCAGCAGCTTAGCTACTTCGACAGCCTTCTACGAGCAGTACTTC. The encoded protein is CASSLATSTAFYEQYF.

This clone was counted a few times. The rearrangement links TRBV5-1 to TRBJ2-1, with D perhaps matching TRBD1 (6 bases). The CDR3 contains 15 residues. CDR1 and CDR2 (germline): SGHRS, YFSETQ. V lost 4 bases, J lost 3 bases, and 14 bases lay in between. This chain's CDR3 is CASSLGGLNYNEQFF. DNA for the CDR3: TGCGCCAGCAGCCTTGGGGGCCTCAACTACAATGAGCAGTTCTTC.

The CDR3, as DNA: TGTGCCAGCAGCTACGCGGGAATAAGCAATCAGCCCCAGCATTTT. This gives the protein CASSYAGISNQPQHF. The chain has TRBV6-6 and TRBJ1-5, with D hard to call. Trimming shortened V by 6 bases and J by 1 base, and 13 bases separated the two germline ends. Germline CDR1 MNHNY, CDR2 SVGAGI (reference sequence). The CDR3 contains 15 residues.